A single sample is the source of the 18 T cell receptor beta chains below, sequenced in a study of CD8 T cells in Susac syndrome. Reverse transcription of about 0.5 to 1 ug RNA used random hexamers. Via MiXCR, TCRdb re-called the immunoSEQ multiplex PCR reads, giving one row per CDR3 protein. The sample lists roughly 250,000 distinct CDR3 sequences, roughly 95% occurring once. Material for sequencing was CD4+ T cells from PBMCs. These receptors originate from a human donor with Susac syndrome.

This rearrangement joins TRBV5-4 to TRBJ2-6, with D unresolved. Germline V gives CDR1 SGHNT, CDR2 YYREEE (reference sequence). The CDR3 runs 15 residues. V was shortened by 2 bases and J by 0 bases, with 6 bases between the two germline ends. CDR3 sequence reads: CASSLQSSGANVLTF. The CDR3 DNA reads TGTGCCAGCAGCTTACAAAGCTCTGGGGCCAACGTCCTGACTTTC.

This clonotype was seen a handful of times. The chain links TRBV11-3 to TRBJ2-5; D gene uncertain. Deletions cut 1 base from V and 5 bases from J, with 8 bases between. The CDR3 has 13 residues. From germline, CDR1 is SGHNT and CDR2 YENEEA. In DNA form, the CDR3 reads TGTGCCAGCAGCTTAGCTTTCAGGGAGACCCAGTACTTC. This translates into CASSLAFRETQYF.

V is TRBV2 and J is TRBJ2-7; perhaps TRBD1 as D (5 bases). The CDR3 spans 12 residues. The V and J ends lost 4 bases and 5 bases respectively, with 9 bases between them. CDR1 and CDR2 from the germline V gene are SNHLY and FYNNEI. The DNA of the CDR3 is TGTGCCAGCAGTGGTCCAGGGAACGAGCAGTACTTC. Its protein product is CASSGPGNEQYF.

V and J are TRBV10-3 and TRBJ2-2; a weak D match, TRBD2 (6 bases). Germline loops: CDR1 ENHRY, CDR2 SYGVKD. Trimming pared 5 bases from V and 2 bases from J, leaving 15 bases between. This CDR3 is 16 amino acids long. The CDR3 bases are TGTGCCATCAGTTACGCAACGGGACTCAACACCGGGGAGCTGTTTTTT. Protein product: CAISYATGLNTGELFF.

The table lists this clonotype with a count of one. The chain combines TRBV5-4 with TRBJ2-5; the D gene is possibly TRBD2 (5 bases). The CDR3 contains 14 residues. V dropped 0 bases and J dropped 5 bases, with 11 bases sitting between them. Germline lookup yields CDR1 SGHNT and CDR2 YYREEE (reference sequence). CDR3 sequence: CASSLEVPGETQYF. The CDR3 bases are TGTGCCAGCAGCTTGGAGGTCCCGGGGGAGACCCAGTACTTC.

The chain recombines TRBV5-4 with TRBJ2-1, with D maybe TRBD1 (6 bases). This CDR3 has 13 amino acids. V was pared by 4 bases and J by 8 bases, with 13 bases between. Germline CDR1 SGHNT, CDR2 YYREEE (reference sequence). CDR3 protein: CASSPRRTDEQFF. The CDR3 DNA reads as TGTGCCAGCAGCCCCCGCAGGACAGATGAGCAGTTCTTC.

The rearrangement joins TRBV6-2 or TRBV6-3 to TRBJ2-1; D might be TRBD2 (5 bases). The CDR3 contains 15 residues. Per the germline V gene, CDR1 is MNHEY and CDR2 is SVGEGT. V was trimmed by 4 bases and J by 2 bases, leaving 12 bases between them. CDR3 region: CASSFRGSTYNEQFF. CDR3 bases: TGTGCCAGCAGTTTCCGCGGGTCAACCTACAATGAGCAGTTCTTC.

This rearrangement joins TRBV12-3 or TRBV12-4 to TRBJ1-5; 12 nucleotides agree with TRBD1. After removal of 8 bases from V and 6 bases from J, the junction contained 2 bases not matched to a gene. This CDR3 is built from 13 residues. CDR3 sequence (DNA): TGTGCCAGCGGGGACAGGGGGCTTCAGCCCCAGCATTTT. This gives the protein CASGDRGLQPQHF.

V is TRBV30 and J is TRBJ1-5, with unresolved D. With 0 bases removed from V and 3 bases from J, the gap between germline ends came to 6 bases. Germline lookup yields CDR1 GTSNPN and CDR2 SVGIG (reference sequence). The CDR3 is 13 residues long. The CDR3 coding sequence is TGTGCCTGGAGTGTCCAGTACAATCAGCCCCAGCATTTT. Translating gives CAWSVQYNQPQHF. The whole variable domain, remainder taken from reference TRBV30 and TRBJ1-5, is SQTIHQWPATLVQPVGSPLSLECTVEGTSNPNLYWYRQAAGRGLQLLFYSVGIGQISSEVPQNLSASRPQDRQFILSSKKLLLSDSGFYLCAWSVQYNQPQHFGDGTRLSIL.

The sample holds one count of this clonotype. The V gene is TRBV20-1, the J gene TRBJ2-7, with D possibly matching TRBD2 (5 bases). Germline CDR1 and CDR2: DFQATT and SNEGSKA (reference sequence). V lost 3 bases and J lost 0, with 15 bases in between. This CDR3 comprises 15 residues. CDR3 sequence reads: CSASPPERSSYEQYF. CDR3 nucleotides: TGCAGTGCTAGCCCCCCCGAGCGGAGCTCCTACGAGCAGTACTTC.

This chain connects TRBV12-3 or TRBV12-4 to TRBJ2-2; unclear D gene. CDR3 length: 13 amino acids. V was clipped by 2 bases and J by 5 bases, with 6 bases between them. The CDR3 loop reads CASSLKRTGELFF. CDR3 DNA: TGTGCCAGCAGTTTAAAGAGGACCGGGGAGCTGTTTTTT.

The CDR3 spells CASTVGGPFGYTF. The CDR3 DNA is TGTGCCAGCACCGTGGGGGGGCCCTTCGGCTACACCTTC. The chain uses TRBV5-6 and TRBJ1-2, with a weak D call TRBD1 (6 bases). V lost 6 bases, J lost 8 bases, and 17 bases lay in between. The CDR3 has 13 residues. Germline CDR1 SGHDT, CDR2 YYEEEE.

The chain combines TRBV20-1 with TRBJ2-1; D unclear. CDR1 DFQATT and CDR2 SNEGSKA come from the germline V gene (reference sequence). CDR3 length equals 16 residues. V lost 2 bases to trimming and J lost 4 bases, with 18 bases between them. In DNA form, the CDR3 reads TGCAGTGCTAGACCGACGGCAGGTAACGGTTACAATGAGCAGTTCTTC. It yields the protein CSARPTAGNGYNEQFF.

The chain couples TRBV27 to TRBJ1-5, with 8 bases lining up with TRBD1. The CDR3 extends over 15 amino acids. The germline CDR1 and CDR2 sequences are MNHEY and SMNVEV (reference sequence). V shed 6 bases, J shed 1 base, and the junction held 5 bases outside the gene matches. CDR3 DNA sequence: TGTGCCAGCAGAACCAGGACAGGGAGCAATCAGCCCCAGCATTTT. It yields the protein CASRTRTGSNQPQHF.

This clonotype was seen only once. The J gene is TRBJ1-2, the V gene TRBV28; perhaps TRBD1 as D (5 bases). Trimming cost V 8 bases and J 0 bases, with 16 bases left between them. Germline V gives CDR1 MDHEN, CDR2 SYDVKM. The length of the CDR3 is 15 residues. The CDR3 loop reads CASGLSVTANYGYTF. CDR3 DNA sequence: TGTGCCAGCGGTCTCAGCGTGACAGCTAACTATGGCTACACCTTC.

The CDR3: CASSFTGSANEQFF. The CDR3 coding sequence is TGTGCCAGCAGTTTCACCGGGTCTGCGAATGAGCAGTTCTTC. The chain is built from TRBV28 and TRBJ2-1; no definite D call. With 3 bases removed from V and 7 bases from J, the gap between germline ends came to 13 bases. The CDR3 covers 14 residues. In germline, CDR1 is MDHEN, CDR2 SYDVKM. The whole variable domain, filled in from reference TRBV28 and TRBJ2-1, reads DVKVTQSSRYLVKRTGEKVFLECVQDMDHENMFWYRQDPGLGLRLIYFSYDVKMKEKGDIPEGYSVSREKKERFSLILESASTNQTSMYLCASSFTGSANEQFFGPGTRLTVL.

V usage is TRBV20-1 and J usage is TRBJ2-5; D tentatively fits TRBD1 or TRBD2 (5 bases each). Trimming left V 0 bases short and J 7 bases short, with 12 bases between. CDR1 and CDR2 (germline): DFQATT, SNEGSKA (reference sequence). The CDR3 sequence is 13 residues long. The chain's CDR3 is CSARDRGGGTQYF. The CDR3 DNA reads TGCAGTGCTAGAGATCGGGGCGGTGGGACCCAGTACTTC.

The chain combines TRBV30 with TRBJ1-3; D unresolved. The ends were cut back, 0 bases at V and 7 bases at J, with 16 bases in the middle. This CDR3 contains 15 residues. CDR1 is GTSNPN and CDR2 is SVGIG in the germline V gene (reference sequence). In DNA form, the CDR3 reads TGTGCCTGGAGTGTACCCTCCGGGAAATCGAACACCATATATTTT. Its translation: CAWSVPSGKSNTIYF.